This TCR beta chain was obtained from a study of STAT3 mutations in large granular lymphocyte leukemia. V lost 1 base and J lost 3; bases outside the gene matches: 4. This CDR3 has 15 residues. Germline CDR1 and CDR2: SGHDN and FVKESK. General study points: In T-cell large granular lymphocyte leukemia, about half of patients showed multiple immunodominant subclonotypes.

Sequencing used immunoSEQ multiplex PCR; TCRdb keeps in-frame clones, though not all of them. The sample shows approximately 15,000 clones, about nine tenths of them seen only once. Note on this clone: The antigen is undetermined.

V is TRBV14 and J is TRBJ2-3; TRBD2 matches 7 bases. Sequences were obtained from peripheral blood mononuclear cells. The clonotype was recovered from a man aged 35 to 55 with T-cell large granular lymphocyte leukemia. Some clones in this sample may be carry-over from other donors' samples. The DNA of the CDR3 is TGTGCCAGCAGCCAAGTTAGCGGGCCTACAGATACGCAGTATTTT. Translating gives CASSQVSGPTDTQYF.